One and the same sample provided the 2 T cell receptor beta chains below, sequenced in a study of blood T cell repertoires in COVID-19. Method: immunoSEQ multiplex PCR; TCRdb's copy keeps in-frame clones and lacks some. The repertoire includes 250,000 to 300,000 clones, roughly 90% of them detected once, and about 4.6% sits in the top ten. The specimen was peripheral blood. The origin of the receptors is a man between 35 and 55 years old with acute or convalescent COVID-19.

This sequence joins TRBV19 and TRBJ2-3; D remains ambiguous. Germline lookup yields CDR1 LNHDA and CDR2 SQIVND (reference sequence). CDR3 size: 14 residues. V dropped 3 bases and J dropped 0 bases, with 7 bases sitting between them. The CDR3 DNA reads as TGTGCCAGTAGTATGAGGATTAGCACAGATACGCAGTATTTT. It encodes CASSMRISTDTQYF.

The chain joins TRBV20-1 to TRBJ2-1, with D tentatively TRBD1 (6 bases). This CDR3 is 14 amino acids long. Germline CDR1 and CDR2: DFQATT and SNEGSKA (reference sequence). Deletions cut 3 bases from V and 1 base from J, with 10 bases between. The CDR3 coding sequence is TGCAGTGCTAGTAGCAGGGGTTCCTACAATGAGCAGTTCTTC. Its protein product is CSASSRGSYNEQFF.